These 14 T cell receptor beta chains originate from one sample sequenced in a study of cytomegalovirus exposure and HLA in healthy donors. A multiplex PCR was run with 60 Vbeta primers and 13 Jbeta primers. The table came from immunoSEQ multiplex PCR; TCRdb's copy has only in-frame clones and leaves some out. The sample gives about 150,000 clones, 50% to 75% of which show up once; 7% to 8.5% is in the top ten. What was sequenced was PBMCs. Every receptor here comes from a woman in her fifties or sixties in good health and CMV-seropositive.

The chain uses TRBV11-3 and TRBJ2-3; TRBD2 matches 9 bases. Germline V gene lookup returns CDR1 SGHNT and CDR2 YENEEA. V shed 1 base and J 6 bases; nucleotides not matched to a gene: 8. There are 16 residues in the CDR3. The CDR3 spells CASSLGNSGSEDTQYF. CDR3 sequence (DNA): TGTGCCAGCAGCTTAGGTAATAGCGGGAGTGAGGATACGCAGTATTTT.

This chain joins TRBV5-4 and TRBJ1-2; unclear D gene. The germline V and J ends were trimmed by 2 bases and 3 bases, with 11 bases remaining between them. The CDR3 loop spans 14 amino acids. Per germline, CDR1 SGHNT and CDR2 YYREEE (reference sequence). CDR3 sequence: CASSFSGSDYGYTF. The CDR3 bases are TGTGCCAGCAGCTTTTCCGGGAGCGACTATGGCTACACCTTC.

The V gene is TRBV5-1, the J gene TRBJ2-7, with 7 bases aligning to TRBD1. J lost 0 bases, V lost 0 bases, and 3 bases had no gene match. The CDR3 consists of 15 residues. Germline V CDR1 and CDR2: SGHRS, YFSETQ. The CDR3 reads CASSLATGSSYEQYF. The DNA for the CDR3 is TGCGCCAGCAGCTTGGCGACAGGGAGCTCCTACGAGCAGTACTTC.

This clone was observed a handful of times. The gene calls are TRBV7-2 and TRBJ2-1; TRBD2 aligns across 12 bases. The J segment lost 14 bases and the V segment lost 5 bases, leaving 7 bases of the junction unmatched. The CDR3 contains 13 residues. CDR1 is SGHTA and CDR2 is FQGNSA in the germline V gene. DNA of the CDR3: TGTGCCAGCAGCCAAGATCGGACTAGCGGGAAGTTCTTC. Translating it yields CASSQDRTSGKFF.

V usage is TRBV30 and J usage is TRBJ2-6, with D possibly being TRBD2 (6 bases). This CDR3 is 16 amino acids long. CDR1 and CDR2 (germline): GTSNPN, SVGIG (reference sequence). Trimming stripped 0 bases from V and 0 bases from J, with 9 bases between. CDR3 nucleotide sequence: TGTGCCTGGAGTGTATGGGGGGTCTCTGGGGCCAACGTCCTGACTTTC. Its translation: CAWSVWGVSGANVLTF.

The J gene is TRBJ2-1, the V gene TRBV5-1; tentatively, D is TRBD1 (6 bases). CDR3 size: 16 residues. Looked up from germline, CDR1 is SGHRS and CDR2 is YFSETQ. The V gene lost 5 bases and the J gene lost 6 bases, with 21 bases spanning the gap. CDR3 bases: TGCGCCAGCAGTCCCCCAGGGGCGGAGGCCCTCAATGAGCAGTTCTTC. Amino acids: CASSPPGAEALNEQFF.

There are a few counts of this clone. The chain joins TRBV7-8 to TRBJ1-5; D possibly corresponds to TRBD1 (5 bases). The CDR3 sequence is 13 residues long. Germline CDR1 reads SGHVS; CDR2 reads FQNEAQ. Trimming pared 4 bases from V and 4 bases from J, leaving 8 bases between. CDR3 bases: TGTGCCAGCAGCTCACAGGAAAATCAGCCCCAGCATTTT. Its translation is CASSSQENQPQHF.

The rearrangement uses TRBV28 and TRBJ2-1; tentative D call: TRBD2 (6 bases). The CDR3 extends over 14 amino acids. The germline V and J ends were trimmed by 7 bases and 1 base, with 11 bases remaining between them. CDR1 MDHEN and CDR2 SYDVKM come from the germline V gene. DNA for the CDR3: TGTGCCAGCATCCCGCGGGGTTCCTACAATGAGCAGTTCTTC. This translates into CASIPRGSYNEQFF.

The chain recombines TRBV27 with TRBJ1-2; TRBD1 agrees at 10 bases. The CDR3 is 14 amino acids. With 8 bases clipped from V and 7 bases from J, the junction kept 10 bases outside the gene matches. CDR1 is MNHEY and CDR2 is SMNVEV in the germline V gene (reference sequence). CDR3 sequence (DNA): TGTGCCAGCTGCGACAGGGGGCCCCTGGGTGGCTACACCTTC. Translation gives CASCDRGPLGGYTF.

CDR3 bases: TGTGCCAGCTCAAGCGACAGGTCTGAGACCCAGTACTTC. This encodes CASSSDRSETQYF. The chain recombines TRBV18 with TRBJ2-5; a weak D match, TRBD1 (6 bases). The germline V gene encodes CDR1 KGHSH and CDR2 LQKENI. This CDR3 comprises 13 residues. V was cut by 5 bases and J by 5 bases, with 12 bases left in between.

A few counts support this clone. The chain recombines TRBV15 with TRBJ2-3, with D possibly TRBD1 on 5 matching bases. Germline V gene sequence: CDR1 LNHNV, CDR2 YYDKDF (reference sequence). Trimming cost V 0 bases and J 4 bases, with 17 bases left between them. The CDR3 loop spans 17 amino acids. The CDR3 is CATSRDFGRASADTQYF. The DNA of the CDR3 is TGTGCCACCAGCAGAGATTTCGGCAGGGCGAGTGCAGATACGCAGTATTTT.

The chain carries TRBV5-6 and TRBJ1-2; D is unclear. V lost 0 bases to trimming and J lost 8 bases, with 8 bases between them. Germline V CDR1 and CDR2: SGHDT, YYEEEE. The CDR3 has 12 residues. Written as DNA, the CDR3 is TGTGCCAGCAGCTTGGATCCCTCGGGCTACACCTTC. This codes for CASSLDPSGYTF.

The chain joins TRBV20-1 to TRBJ2-1; D possibly corresponds to TRBD2 (5 bases). The germline V gene encodes CDR1 DFQATT and CDR2 SNEGSKA (reference sequence). V lost 4 bases, J lost 8 bases, and 9 bases lay in between. The CDR3 has 11 residues. The CDR3 DNA is TGCAGTGCTAAGACGGGATATGAGCAGTTCTTC. Translating gives CSAKTGYEQFF.

The chain employs TRBV5-6 and TRBJ2-7; 9 positions agree with TRBD1. The germline V gene encodes CDR1 SGHDT and CDR2 YYEEEE. The CDR3 is made up of 18 amino acids. V lost 4 bases and J lost 4; bases outside the gene matches: 18. The CDR3 coding sequence is TGTGCCAGCAGCATCACGGGGGTGGGACAGGGAGGGAAATACGAGCAGTACTTC. It is translated as CASSITGVGQGGKYEQYF. Full variable domain (outside the CDR3, taken from reference TRBV5-6 and TRBJ2-7): DAGVTQSPTHLIKTRGQQVTLRCSPKSGHDTVSWYQQALGQGPQFIFQYYEEEERQRGNFPDRFSGHQFPNYSSELNVNALLLGDSALYLCASSITGVGQGGKYEQYFGPGTRLTVT.